The subject of this entry is one T cell receptor (beta chain). The CDR3 spans 16 residues. The V end was cut by 2 bases, the J end by 3 bases, with 16 bases between. Germline V gene sequence: CDR1 KGHSH, CDR2 LQKENI. The sample originates from a study of control samples from healthy donors and cancer patients. Clones were read by immunoSEQ multiplex PCR, and TCRdb kept only the in-frame ones, dropping some. This sample has roughly 140,000 clones, with over 90% found just once. The rearrangement joins TRBV18 to TRBJ2-5; D is possibly TRBD2 (5 bases). The sequencing input was blood. The TCR sequence derives from a man aged 45-60 years in good health. CDR3 sequence (DNA): TGTGCCAGCTCACCAAGAATAGCAAAGGGAGAAGAGACCCAGTACTTC. Translated: CASSPRIAKGEETQYF. The whole variable domain, filled in from reference TRBV18 and TRBJ2-5, reads NAGVMQNPRHLVRRRGQEARLRCSPMKGHSHVYWYRQLPEEGLKFMVYLQKENIIDESGMPKERFSAEFPKEGPSILRIQQVVRGDSAAYFCASSPRIAKGEETQYFGPGTRLLVL.